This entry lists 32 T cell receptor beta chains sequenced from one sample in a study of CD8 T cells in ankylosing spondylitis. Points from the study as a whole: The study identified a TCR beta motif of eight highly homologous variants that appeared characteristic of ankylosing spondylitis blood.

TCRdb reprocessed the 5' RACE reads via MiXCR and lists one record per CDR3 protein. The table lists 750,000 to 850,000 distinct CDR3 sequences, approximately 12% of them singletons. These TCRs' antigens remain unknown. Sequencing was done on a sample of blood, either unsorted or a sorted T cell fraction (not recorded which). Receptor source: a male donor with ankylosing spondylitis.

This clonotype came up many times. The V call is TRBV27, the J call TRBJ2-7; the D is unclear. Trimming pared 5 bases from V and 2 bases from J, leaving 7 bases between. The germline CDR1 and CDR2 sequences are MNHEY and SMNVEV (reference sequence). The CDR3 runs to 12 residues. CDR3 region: CASSPSPYEQYF. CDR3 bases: TGTGCCAGCAGTCCCTCCCCCTACGAGCAGTACTTC.

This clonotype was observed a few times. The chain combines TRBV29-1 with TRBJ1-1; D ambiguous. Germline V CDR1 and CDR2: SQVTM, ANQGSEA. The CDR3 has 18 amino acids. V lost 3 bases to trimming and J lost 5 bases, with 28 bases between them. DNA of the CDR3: TGCAGCGTTGATATTCGGCCGCGGCGCAAGGTAGGGTTAACTGAAGCTTTCTTT. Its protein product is CSVDIRPRRKVGLTEAFF.

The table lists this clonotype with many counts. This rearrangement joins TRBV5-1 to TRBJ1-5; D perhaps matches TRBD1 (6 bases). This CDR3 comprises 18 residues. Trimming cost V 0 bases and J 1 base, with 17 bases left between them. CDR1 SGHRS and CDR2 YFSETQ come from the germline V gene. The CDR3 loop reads CASSLGTVRAGSNQPQHF. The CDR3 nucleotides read TGCGCCAGCAGCTTGGGGACAGTCCGGGCCGGCAGCAATCAGCCCCAGCATTTT.

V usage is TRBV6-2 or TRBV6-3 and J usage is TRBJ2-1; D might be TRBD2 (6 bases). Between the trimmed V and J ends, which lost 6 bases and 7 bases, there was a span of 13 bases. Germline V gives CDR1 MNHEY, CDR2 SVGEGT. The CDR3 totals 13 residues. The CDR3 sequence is CASRGGGGNEQFF. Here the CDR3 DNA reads TGTGCCAGCAGGGGGGGTGGAGGGAATGAGCAGTTCTTC.

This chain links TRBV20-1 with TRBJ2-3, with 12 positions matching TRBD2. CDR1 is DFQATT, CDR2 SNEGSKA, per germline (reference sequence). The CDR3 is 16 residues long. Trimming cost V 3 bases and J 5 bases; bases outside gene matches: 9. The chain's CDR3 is CSASGRLAGVLDTQYF. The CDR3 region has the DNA TGCAGTGCTAGTGGCCGACTAGCGGGAGTTTTAGATACGCAGTATTTT.

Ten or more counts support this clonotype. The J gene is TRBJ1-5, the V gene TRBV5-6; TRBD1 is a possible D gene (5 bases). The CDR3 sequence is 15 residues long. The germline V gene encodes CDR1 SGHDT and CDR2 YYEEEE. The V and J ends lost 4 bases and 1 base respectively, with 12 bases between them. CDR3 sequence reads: CASSLLGGSNQPQHF. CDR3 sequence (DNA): TGTGCCAGCAGCCTCCTTGGGGGGAGCAATCAGCCCCAGCATTTT.

The CDR3 DNA follows: TGCGCCAGCAGCAGGGTAGCGGGAGACTCCTACGAGCAGTACTTC. It encodes CASSRVAGDSYEQYF. J is TRBJ2-7 and V is TRBV5-1; 9 bases are a match to TRBD2. Germline CDR1 is SGHRS and CDR2 is YFSETQ. This CDR3 is 15 amino acids long. V shed 4 bases, J shed 0 bases, and the junction held 5 bases outside the gene matches.

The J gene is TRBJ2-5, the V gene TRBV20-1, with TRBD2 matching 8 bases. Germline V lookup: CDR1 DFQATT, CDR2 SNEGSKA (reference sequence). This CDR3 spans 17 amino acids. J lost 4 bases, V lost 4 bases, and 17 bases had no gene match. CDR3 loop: CSAILTVGGGPGETQYF. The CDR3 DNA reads TGCAGTGCTATCCTCACGGTCGGGGGGGGACCGGGAGAGACCCAGTACTTC.

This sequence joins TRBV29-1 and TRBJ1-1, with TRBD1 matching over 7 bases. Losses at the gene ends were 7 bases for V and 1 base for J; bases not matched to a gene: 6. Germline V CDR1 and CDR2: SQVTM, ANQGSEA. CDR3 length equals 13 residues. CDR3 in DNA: TGCAGCGGTTACAGGGGTTCGAACACTGAAGCTTTCTTT. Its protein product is CSGYRGSNTEAFF. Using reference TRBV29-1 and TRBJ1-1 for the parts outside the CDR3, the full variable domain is SAVISQKPSRDICQRGTSLTIQCQVDSQVTMMFWYRQQPGQSLTLIATANQGSEATYESGFVIDKFPISRPNLTFSTLTVSNMSPEDSSIYLCSGYRGSNTEAFFGQGTRLTVV.

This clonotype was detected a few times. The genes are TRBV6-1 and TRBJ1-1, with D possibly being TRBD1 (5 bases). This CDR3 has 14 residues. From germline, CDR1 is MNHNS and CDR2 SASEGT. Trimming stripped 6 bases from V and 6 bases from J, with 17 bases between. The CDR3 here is CASSSFDRRAEAFF. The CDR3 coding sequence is TGTGCCAGCAGCTCATTTGACAGAAGAGCTGAAGCTTTCTTT.

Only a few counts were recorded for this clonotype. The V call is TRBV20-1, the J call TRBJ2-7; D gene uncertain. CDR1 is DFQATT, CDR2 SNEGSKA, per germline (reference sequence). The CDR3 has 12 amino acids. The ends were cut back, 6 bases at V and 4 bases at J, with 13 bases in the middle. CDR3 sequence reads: CSAPRNAYEQYF. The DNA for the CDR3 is TGCAGTGCCCCCCGGAATGCTTACGAGCAGTACTTC.

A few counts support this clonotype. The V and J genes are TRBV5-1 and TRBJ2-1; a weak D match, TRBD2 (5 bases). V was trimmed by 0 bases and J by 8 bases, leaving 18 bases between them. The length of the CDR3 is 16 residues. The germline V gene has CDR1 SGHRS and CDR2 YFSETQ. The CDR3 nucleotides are TGCGCCAGCAGCTTGGTGAGTGGGAGCGGAGGCGATGAGCAGTTCTTC. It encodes CASSLVSGSGGDEQFF.

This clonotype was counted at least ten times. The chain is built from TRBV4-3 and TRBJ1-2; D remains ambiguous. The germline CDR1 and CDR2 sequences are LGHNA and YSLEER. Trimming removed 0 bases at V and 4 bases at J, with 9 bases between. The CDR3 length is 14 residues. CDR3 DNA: TGCGCCAGCAGCCAAGATTCAAGGACCTATGGCTACACCTTC. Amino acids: CASSQDSRTYGYTF.

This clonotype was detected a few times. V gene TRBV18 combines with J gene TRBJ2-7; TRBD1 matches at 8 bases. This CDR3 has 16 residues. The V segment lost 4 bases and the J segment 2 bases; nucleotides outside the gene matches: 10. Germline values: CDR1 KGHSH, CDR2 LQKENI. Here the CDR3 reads CASSLSTGVGAYEQYF. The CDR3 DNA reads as TGTGCCAGCTCACTTTCGACAGGGGTTGGCGCCTACGAGCAGTACTTC.

The CDR3 sequence is CATSDHTSGDYNEQFF. CDR3 DNA: TGTGCCACCAGTGATCACACTAGCGGGGATTACAATGAGCAGTTCTTC. J is TRBJ2-1 and V is TRBV24-1; TRBD2 aligns across 10 bases. Trimming cost V 3 bases and J 4 bases; bases outside gene matches: 5. CDR1 is KGHDR and CDR2 is SFDVKD in the germline V gene. This CDR3 is built from 16 residues.

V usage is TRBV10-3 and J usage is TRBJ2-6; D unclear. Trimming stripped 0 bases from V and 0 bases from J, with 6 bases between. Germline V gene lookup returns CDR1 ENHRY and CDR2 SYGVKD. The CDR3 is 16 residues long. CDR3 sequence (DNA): TGTGCCATCAGTGAGTCCCGCAACTCTGGGGCCAACGTCCTGACTTTC. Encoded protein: CAISESRNSGANVLTF.

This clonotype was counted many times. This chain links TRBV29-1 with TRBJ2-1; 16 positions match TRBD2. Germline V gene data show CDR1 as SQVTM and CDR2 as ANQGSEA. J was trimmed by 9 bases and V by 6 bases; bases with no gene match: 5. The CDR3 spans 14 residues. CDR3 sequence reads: CSVTGLAGGGEQFF. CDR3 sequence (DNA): TGCAGCGTCACGGGACTAGCGGGAGGGGGTGAGCAGTTCTTC.

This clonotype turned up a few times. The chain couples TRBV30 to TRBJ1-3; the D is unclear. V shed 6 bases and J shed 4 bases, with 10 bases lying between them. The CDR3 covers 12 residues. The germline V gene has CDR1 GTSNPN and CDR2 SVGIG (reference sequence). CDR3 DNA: TGTGCCTGTTTCAGAGGCGGAAACACCATATATTTT. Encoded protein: CACFRGGNTIYF.

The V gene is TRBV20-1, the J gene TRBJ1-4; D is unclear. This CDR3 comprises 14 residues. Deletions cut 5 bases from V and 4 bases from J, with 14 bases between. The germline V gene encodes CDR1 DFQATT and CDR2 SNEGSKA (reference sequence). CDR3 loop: CSAVPETLNEKLFF. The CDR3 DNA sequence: TGCAGTGCTGTCCCCGAGACCCTTAATGAAAAACTGTTTTTT.

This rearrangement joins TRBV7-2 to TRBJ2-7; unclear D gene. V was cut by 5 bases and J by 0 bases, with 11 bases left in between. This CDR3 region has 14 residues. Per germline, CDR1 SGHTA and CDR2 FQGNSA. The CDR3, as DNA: TGTGCCAGCAGCCCCGCCAGGATCTCCTACGAGCAGTACTTC. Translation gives CASSPARISYEQYF.

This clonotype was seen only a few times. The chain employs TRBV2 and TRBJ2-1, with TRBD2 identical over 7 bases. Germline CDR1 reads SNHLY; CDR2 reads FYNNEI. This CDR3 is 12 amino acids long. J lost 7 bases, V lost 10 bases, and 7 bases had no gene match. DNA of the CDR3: TGTGCCACCAAGCGGGAAGGTAATGAGCAGTTCTTC. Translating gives CATKREGNEQFF.

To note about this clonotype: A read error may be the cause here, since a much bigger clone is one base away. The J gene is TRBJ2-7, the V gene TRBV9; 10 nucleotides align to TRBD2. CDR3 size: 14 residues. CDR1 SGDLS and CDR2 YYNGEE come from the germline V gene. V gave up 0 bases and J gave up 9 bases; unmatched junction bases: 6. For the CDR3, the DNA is TGTGCCAGCAGCGTAGCGGCTAGCGGGGGCGCGCAGTACTTC. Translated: CASSVAASGGAQYF.

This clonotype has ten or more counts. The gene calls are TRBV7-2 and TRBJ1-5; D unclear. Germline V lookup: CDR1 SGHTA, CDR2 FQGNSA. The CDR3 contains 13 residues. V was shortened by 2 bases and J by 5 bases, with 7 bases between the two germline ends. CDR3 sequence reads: CASSLTAYQPQHF. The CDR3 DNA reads TGTGCCAGCAGCTTAACAGCCTATCAGCCCCAGCATTTT.

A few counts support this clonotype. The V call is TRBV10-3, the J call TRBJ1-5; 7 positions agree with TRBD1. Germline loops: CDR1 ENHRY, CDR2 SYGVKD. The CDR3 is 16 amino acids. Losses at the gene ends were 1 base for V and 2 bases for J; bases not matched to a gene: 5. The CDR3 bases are TGTGCCATCAGTGAGTTTCTAGACAGGGGCAATCAGCCCCAGCATTTT. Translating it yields CAISEFLDRGNQPQHF.

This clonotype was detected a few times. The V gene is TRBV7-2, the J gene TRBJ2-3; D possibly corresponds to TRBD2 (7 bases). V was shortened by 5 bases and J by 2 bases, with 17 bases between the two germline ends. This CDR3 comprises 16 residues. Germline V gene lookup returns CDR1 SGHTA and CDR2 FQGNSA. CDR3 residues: CASSRSSRGATDTQYF. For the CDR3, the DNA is TGTGCCAGCAGCCGATCTTCTCGGGGGGCCACAGATACGCAGTATTTT.

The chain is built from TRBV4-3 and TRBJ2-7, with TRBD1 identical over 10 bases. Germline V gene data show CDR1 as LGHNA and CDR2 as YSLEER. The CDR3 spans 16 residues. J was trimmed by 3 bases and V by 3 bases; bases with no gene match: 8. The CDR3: CASSQGTGEIDYEQYF. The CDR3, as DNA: TGCGCCAGCAGCCAGGGGACAGGGGAAATCGACTACGAGCAGTACTTC.

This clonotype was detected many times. CDR3 sequence: CSARTANTGELFF. The CDR3, as DNA: TGCAGCGCACGGACAGCGAACACCGGGGAGCTGTTTTTT. This chain uses TRBV20-1 with TRBJ2-2; D is possibly TRBD1 (6 bases). The CDR3 consists of 13 residues. CDR1 DFQATT and CDR2 SNEGSKA come from the germline V gene (reference sequence).

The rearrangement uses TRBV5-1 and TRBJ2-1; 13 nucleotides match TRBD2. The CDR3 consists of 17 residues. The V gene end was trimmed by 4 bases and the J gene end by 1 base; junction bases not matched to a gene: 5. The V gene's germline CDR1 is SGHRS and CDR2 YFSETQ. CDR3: CASSLGLAGDSYNEQFF. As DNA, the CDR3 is TGCGCCAGCAGCCTCGGACTAGCGGGGGATTCCTACAATGAGCAGTTCTTC.

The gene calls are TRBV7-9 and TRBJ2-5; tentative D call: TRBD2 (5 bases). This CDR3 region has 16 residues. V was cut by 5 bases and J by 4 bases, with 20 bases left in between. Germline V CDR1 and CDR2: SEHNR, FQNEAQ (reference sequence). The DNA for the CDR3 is TGTGCCAGCAGCCCGCGTGTGGTTGGGAGTCCAGAGACCCAGTACTTC. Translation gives CASSPRVVGSPETQYF. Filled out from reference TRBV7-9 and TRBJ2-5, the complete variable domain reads DTGVSQNPRHKITKRGQNVTFRCDPISEHNRLYWYRQTLGQGPEFLTYFQNEAQLEKSRLLSDRFSAERPKGSFSTLEIQRTEQGDSAMYLCASSPRVVGSPETQYFGPGTRLLVL.

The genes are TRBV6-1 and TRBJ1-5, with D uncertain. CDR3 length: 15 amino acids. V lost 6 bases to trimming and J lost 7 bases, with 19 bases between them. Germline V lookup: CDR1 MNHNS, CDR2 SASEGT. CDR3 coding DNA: TGTGCCAGCAGAAAAATGCAGACATCAAGCCAGCCCCAGCATTTT. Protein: CASRKMQTSSQPQHF.

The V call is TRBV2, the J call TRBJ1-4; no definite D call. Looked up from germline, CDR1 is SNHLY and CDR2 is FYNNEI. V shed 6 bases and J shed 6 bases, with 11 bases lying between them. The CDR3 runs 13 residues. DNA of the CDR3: TGTGCCAGCAGACAGACTGAGGATGAAAAACTGTTTTTT. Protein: CASRQTEDEKLFF.

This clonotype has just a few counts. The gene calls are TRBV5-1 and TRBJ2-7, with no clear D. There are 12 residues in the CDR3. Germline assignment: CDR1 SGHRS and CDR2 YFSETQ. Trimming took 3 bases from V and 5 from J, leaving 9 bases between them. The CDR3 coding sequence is TGCGCCAGCAGCTATGCGCTGGACGAGCAGTACTTC. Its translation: CASSYALDEQYF.